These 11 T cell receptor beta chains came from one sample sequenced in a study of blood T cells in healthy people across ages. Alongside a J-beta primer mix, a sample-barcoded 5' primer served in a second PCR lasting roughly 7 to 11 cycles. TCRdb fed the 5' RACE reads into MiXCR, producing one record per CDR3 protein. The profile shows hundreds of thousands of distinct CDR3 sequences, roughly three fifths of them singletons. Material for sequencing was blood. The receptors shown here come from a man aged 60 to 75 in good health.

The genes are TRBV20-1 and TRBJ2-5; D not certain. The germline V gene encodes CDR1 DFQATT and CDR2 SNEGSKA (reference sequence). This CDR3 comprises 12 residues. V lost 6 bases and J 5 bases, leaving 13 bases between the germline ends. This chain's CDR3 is CSAQPLGETQYF. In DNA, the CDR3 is TGCAGTGCCCAACCCTTGGGGGAGACCCAGTACTTC.

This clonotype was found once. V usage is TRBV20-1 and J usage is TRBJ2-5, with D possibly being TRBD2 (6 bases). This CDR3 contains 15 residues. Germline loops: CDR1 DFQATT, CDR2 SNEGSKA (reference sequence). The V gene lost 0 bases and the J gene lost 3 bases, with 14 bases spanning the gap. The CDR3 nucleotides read TGCAGTGCTAGAGATCTGACTAGTATGAAAGAGACCCAGTACTTC. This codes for CSARDLTSMKETQYF.

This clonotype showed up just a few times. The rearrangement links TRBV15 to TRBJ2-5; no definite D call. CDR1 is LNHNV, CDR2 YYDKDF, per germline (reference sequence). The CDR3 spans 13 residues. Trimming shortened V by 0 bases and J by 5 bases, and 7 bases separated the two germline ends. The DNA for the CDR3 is TGTGCCACCAGCAGAGATCTCAGGGAGACCCAGTACTTC. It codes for CATSRDLRETQYF.

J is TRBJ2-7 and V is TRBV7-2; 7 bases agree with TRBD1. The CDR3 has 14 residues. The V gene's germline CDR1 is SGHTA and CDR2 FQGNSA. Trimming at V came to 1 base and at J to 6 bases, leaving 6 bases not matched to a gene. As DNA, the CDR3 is TGTGCCAGCAGCTTAGGTGACAGGGTATTCGAGCAGTACTTC. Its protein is CASSLGDRVFEQYF.

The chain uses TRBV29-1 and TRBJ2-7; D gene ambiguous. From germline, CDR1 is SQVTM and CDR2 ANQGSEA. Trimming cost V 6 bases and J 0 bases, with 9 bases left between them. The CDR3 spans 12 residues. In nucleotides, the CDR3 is TGCAGCGTGGCGATTAGCTCCTACGAGCAGTACTTC. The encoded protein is CSVAISSYEQYF.

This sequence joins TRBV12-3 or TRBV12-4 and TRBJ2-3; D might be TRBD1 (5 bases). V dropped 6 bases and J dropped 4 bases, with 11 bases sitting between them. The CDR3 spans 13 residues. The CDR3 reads CASSRDSSDTQYF. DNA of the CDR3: TGTGCCAGCAGCAGAGACAGCTCAGATACGCAGTATTTT.

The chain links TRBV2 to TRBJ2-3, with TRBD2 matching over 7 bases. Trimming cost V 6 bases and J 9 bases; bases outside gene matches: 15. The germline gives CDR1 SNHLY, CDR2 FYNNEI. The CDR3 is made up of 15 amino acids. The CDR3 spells CASRLAGSSLGTQYF. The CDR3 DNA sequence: TGTGCCAGCAGGTTAGCGGGCTCGTCCTTGGGCACGCAGTATTTT.

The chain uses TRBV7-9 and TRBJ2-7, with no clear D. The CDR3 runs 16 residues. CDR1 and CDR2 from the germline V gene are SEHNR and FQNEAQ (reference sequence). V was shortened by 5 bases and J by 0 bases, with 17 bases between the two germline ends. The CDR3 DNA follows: TGTGCCAGCAGCGCCTCGTACAGCCTCTACTCCTACGAGCAGTACTTC. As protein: CASSASYSLYSYEQYF. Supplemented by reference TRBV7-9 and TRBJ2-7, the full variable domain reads DTGVSQNPRHKITKRGQNVTFRCDPISEHNRLYWYRQTLGQGPEFLTYFQNEAQLEKSRLLSDRFSAERPKGSFSTLEIQRTEQGDSAMYLCASSASYSLYSYEQYFGPGTRLTVT.

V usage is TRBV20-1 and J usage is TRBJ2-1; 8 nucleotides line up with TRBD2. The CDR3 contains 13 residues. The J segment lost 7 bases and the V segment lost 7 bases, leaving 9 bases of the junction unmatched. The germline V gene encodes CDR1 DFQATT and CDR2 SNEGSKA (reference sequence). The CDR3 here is CSVPLLAANEQFF. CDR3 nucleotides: TGCAGTGTGCCGTTACTAGCGGCTAATGAGCAGTTCTTC.

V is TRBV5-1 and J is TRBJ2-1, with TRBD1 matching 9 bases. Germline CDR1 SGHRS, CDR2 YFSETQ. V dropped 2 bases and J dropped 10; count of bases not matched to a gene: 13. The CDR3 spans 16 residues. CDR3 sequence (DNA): TGCGCCAGCAGCTTCTCGACAGGGGGGAATTTGGGAGAGCAGTTCTTC. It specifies CASSFSTGGNLGEQFF.

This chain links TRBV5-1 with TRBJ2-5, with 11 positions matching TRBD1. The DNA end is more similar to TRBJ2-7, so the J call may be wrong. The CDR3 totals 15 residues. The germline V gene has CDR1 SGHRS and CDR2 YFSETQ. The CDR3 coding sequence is TGCGCCAGCAGCTACGACGGGACAGGGGGACGCGAGCAGTACTTC. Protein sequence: CASSYDGTGGREQYF.